These 23 T cell receptor beta chains were all obtained from the same sample, sequenced in a study of breast tumors, draining lymph nodes, adjacent tissues. TCRdb used MiXCR to reprocess the multiplex PCR reads, holding one entry per CDR3 protein. Of more than 250,000 distinct CDR3 sequences listed, about 33% were seen once; the top ten hold more than 1%. Samples came from axillary lymph nodes draining the breast cancer. Sequencing input: axillary lymph node tissue. Receptors were obtained from a female donor with breast cancer. Some clones in this sample may be carry-over from other donors' samples.

V gene TRBV6-2 or TRBV6-3 combines with J gene TRBJ2-1; 10 bases fit TRBD2. The CDR3 has 16 residues. Trimming cost V 4 bases and J 9 bases; bases outside gene matches: 12. From germline, CDR1 is MNHEY and CDR2 SVGEGT. The CDR3 DNA reads TGTGCCAGCAGTTCCCTTCTTAGGACTAGCGGACCTGAGCAGTTCTTC. Amino acid sequence: CASSSLLRTSGPEQFF.

Concerning this clonotype: In this CDR3 the conserved last residue, phenylalanine or tryptophan, is missing, so a read error is likely. The chain joins TRBV29-1 to TRBJ1-1; the D is unclear. V lost 6 bases and J 1 base, leaving 12 bases between the germline ends. The CDR3 loop spans 13 amino acids. Germline V CDR1 and CDR2: SQVTM, ANQGSEA. The CDR3 spells CSVDRPENTEAFL. The CDR3 coding sequence is TGCAGCGTCGATCGGCCAGAGAACACTGAAGCTTTCCTT.

This clonotype was counted ten times or more. J is TRBJ2-7 and V is TRBV10-3; weak D call: TRBD1 (5 bases). V was trimmed by 6 bases and J by 2 bases, leaving 17 bases between them. The germline CDR1 and CDR2 sequences are ENHRY and SYGVKD. CDR3 length: 15 residues. The CDR3 region has the DNA TGTGCCATCAGCCAAACAGGTCCCCTCGCCTACGAGCAGTACTTC. As protein: CAISQTGPLAYEQYF.

This clonotype was observed a handful of times. This clone may be a read error of a much larger clone one base away. The chain joins TRBV20-1 to TRBJ1-2, with D perhaps TRBD1 (6 bases). Trimming took off 1 base at V and 8 bases at J, with 17 bases between the two ends. Per the germline V gene, CDR1 is DFQATT and CDR2 is SNEGSKA (reference sequence). This CDR3 is 14 amino acids long. CDR3 residues: CSARVDGGGPGYTF. The CDR3 DNA sequence: TGCAGTGCTAGAGTCGATGGGGGGGGGCCCGGCTACACCTTC.

This clonotype appeared many times. The chain carries TRBV9 and TRBJ2-1; 10 bases map to TRBD1. V trimming: 4 bases; J trimming: 2 bases; junction bases outside the gene matches: 9. Germline V gene lookup returns CDR1 SGDLS and CDR2 YYNGEE. The CDR3 is 17 amino acids. The DNA for the CDR3 is TGTGCCAGCAGCCCCCGCCCCGGACAGGGGGCCTACAATGAGCAGTTCTTC. Translating it yields CASSPRPGQGAYNEQFF. Using reference TRBV9 and TRBJ2-1 for the parts outside the CDR3, the full variable domain is DSGVTQTPKHLITATGQRVTLRCSPRSGDLSVYWYQQSLDQGLQFLIQYYNGEERAKGNILERFSAQQFPDLHSELNLSSLELGDSALYFCASSPRPGQGAYNEQFFGPGTRLTVL.

This clonotype was observed at least ten times. The genes are TRBV7-6 and TRBJ2-6, with TRBD1 as a possible D gene (6 bases). The CDR3 is 17 amino acids. Trimming cost V 1 base and J 2 bases, with 12 bases left between them. CDR1 and CDR2 (germline): SGHVS, FNYEAQ. CDR3: CASSLGSGTTGANVLTF. The CDR3, as DNA: TGTGCCAGCAGCTTAGGGTCGGGGACAACTGGGGCCAACGTCCTGACTTTC.

This clonotype occurred a few times. The genes are TRBV20-1 and TRBJ1-1; no clear D. From germline, CDR1 is DFQATT and CDR2 SNEGSKA (reference sequence). Trimming pared 7 bases from V and 1 base from J, leaving 7 bases between. CDR3 size: 11 residues. In nucleotides, the CDR3 is TGCAGTGGGGAGGGGAACACTGAAGCTTTCTTT. Translating it yields CSGEGNTEAFF.

This clonotype was counted at least ten times. The chain joins TRBV10-3 to TRBJ1-5; D perhaps matches TRBD1 (5 bases). The CDR3 sequence is 20 residues long. Germline values: CDR1 ENHRY, CDR2 SYGVKD. Trimming shortened V by 5 bases and J by 4 bases, and 30 bases separated the two germline ends. CDR3 DNA sequence: TGTGCCATCAGTAATATCAATCCACGCTCGGCAACGGGGGGAAATCAGCCCCAGCATTTT. It codes for CAISNINPRSATGGNQPQHF.

The chain employs TRBV15 and TRBJ1-2; D remains ambiguous. This CDR3 comprises 12 residues. Germline CDR1 is LNHNV and CDR2 is YYDKDF (reference sequence). V lost 1 base to trimming and J lost 11 bases, with 11 bases between them. The CDR3 DNA sequence: TGTGCCACCAGCAGAGGGGGTAGCGGATACACCTTC. Amino acid sequence: CATSRGGSGYTF.

This clonotype was recorded many times. The rearrangement uses TRBV5-1 and TRBJ2-1, with TRBD2 identical over 7 bases. Losses at the gene ends were 4 bases for V and 6 bases for J; bases not matched to a gene: 10. The CDR3 has 15 residues. Germline CDR1 is SGHRS and CDR2 is YFSETQ. DNA for the CDR3: TGCGCCAGCAGCCCTTTGGTGGGAGGGCTCAATGAGCAGTTCTTC. Translating gives CASSPLVGGLNEQFF.

The sample holds a few counts of this clonotype. The junction departs from germline at one end; a sequencing error may be responsible. The V and J genes are TRBV6-5 and TRBJ2-5; TRBD1 agrees at 8 bases. CDR1 is MNHEY and CDR2 is SVGAGI in the germline V gene. This CDR3 has 18 residues. The CDR3: CASSHSPSRTGRQETQYF. The CDR3 bases are TGTGCCAGCAGTCACTCGCCTTCCCGGACAGGGAGACAAGAGACCCAGTACTTC.

In the case of this clonotype: A read error is possible here, since a much larger clone lies one base away. CDR3 amino acids: CASSLELGNYNEQLF. Written as DNA, the CDR3 is TGTGCCAGCAGTTTAGAGCTCGGGAACTACAATGAGCAGCTCTTC. V and J are TRBV6-4 and TRBJ2-1, with TRBD2 as a possible D gene (5 bases). The length of the CDR3 is 15 residues. Germline CDR1 and CDR2: MRHNA and SNTAGT.

This clonotype was counted ten times or more. The chain links TRBV24-1 to TRBJ1-5; no firm D call. There are 11 residues in the CDR3. Germline assignment: CDR1 KGHDR and CDR2 SFDVKD. Trimming cost V 12 bases and J 9 bases, with 14 bases left between them. CDR3 region: CAPVLIRPQHF. CDR3 nucleotides: TGTGCCCCAGTCTTAATACGGCCCCAGCATTTT.

The table lists this clonotype with many counts. The V and J genes are TRBV7-9 and TRBJ1-4, with 7 bases that match TRBD1. V trimming: 5 bases; J trimming: 4 bases; junction bases outside the gene matches: 4. The germline V gene has CDR1 SEHNR and CDR2 FQNEAQ (reference sequence). This CDR3 spans 14 amino acids. This CDR3 is CASSTGTDNEKLFF. The CDR3 DNA is TGTGCCAGCAGCACCGGGACAGATAATGAAAAACTGTTTTTT.

Remarks on this clonotype: The germline gene is not matched at one end of the junction; a read error may be the cause. The gene calls are TRBV25-1 and TRBJ1-5, with D hard to call. Germline CDR1 MGHDK, CDR2 SYGVNS. The CDR3 has 14 amino acids. The CDR3 here is CASRPSGDNRPRHF. The CDR3 DNA follows: TGTGCCAGTCGCCCTTCAGGTGATAATCGGCCCCGGCATTTT.

The sample holds many counts of this clonotype. J is TRBJ1-6 and V is TRBV30, with TRBD1 matching over 7 bases. This CDR3 spans 13 amino acids. CDR1 is GTSNPN and CDR2 is SVGIG in the germline V gene (reference sequence). V lost 4 bases, J lost 6 bases, and 3 bases stayed unmatched. The CDR3 sequence: CAWTDRANSPLHF. For the CDR3, the DNA is TGTGCCTGGACCGACAGGGCTAATTCACCCCTCCACTTT.

This clonotype was seen at least ten times. The genes are TRBV7-8 and TRBJ2-2; D may be TRBD2 (6 bases). Trimming cost V 2 bases and J 3 bases, with 10 bases left between them. Germline lookup yields CDR1 SGHVS and CDR2 FQNEAQ. This CDR3 contains 15 residues. The chain's CDR3 is CASSLRERDTGELFF. Written as DNA, the CDR3 is TGTGCCAGCAGCTTACGGGAGCGGGACACCGGGGAGCTGTTTTTT.

On this clonotype: One end of the junction varies from germline; a read error may be responsible. V usage is TRBV10-3 and J usage is TRBJ2-7; 11 nucleotides line up with TRBD2. The germline CDR1 and CDR2 sequences are ENHRY and SYGVKD. The CDR3 runs 16 residues. The CDR3: CGISGGTSGGHYGQYF. The CDR3 DNA reads as TGTGGCATCAGTGGAGGGACTAGCGGAGGCCACTACGGGCAGTACTTC.

This clonotype has ten or more counts. The rearrangement joins TRBV19 to TRBJ1-2, with D perhaps matching TRBD1 (6 bases). This CDR3 region has 15 residues. CDR1 is LNHDA and CDR2 is SQIVND in the germline V gene (reference sequence). V was pared by 5 bases and J by 2 bases, with 15 bases between. This CDR3 reads CASSWGTGANYGYTF. CDR3 sequence (DNA): TGTGCCAGTAGTTGGGGCACGGGGGCAAACTATGGCTACACCTTC.

This clonotype was observed a handful of times. A clone one base away is much larger, so this may be a read error. The genes are TRBV20-1 and TRBJ2-5, with 8 bases fitting TRBD2. The CDR3 totals 14 residues. Unmatched junction bases numbered 13, after V lost 6 bases and J lost 7 bases. Germline V gene data show CDR1 as DFQATT and CDR2 as SNEGSKA (reference sequence). The CDR3 sequence is CSAHHPGREATQYF. CDR3 nucleotides: TGCAGTGCGCATCACCCCGGGAGGGAAGCGACCCAGTACTTC.

This clonotype was seen ten or more times. V usage is TRBV5-8 and J usage is TRBJ2-5; TRBD1 or TRBD2 may be the D gene (5 bases each). The CDR3 is 15 amino acids. The V gene lost 4 bases and the J gene lost 4 bases, with 17 bases spanning the gap. CDR1 and CDR2 (germline): SGHTS, YDEGEE. The CDR3 DNA reads as TGTGCCAGCAGCCCGAAGGGACCGCTAGGAGAGACCCAGTACTTC. Amino acid sequence: CASSPKGPLGETQYF.

This clonotype has at least ten counts. The chain combines TRBV29-1 with TRBJ2-3; 10 nucleotides align to TRBD2. The CDR3 consists of 15 residues. Trimming at V came to 3 bases and at J to 2 bases, leaving 5 bases not matched to a gene. Germline V gene lookup returns CDR1 SQVTM and CDR2 ANQGSEA. For the CDR3, the DNA is TGCAGCGTTGACGGCCTAGCGGGGGTCACAGATACGCAGTATTTT. It encodes CSVDGLAGVTDTQYF.

This clonotype was recorded many times. The rearrangement joins TRBV4-3 to TRBJ2-1; 9 bases line up with TRBD2. Germline loops: CDR1 LGHNA, CDR2 YSLEER. The CDR3 covers 17 residues. V was clipped by 0 bases and J by 7 bases; unmatched bases: 10. The CDR3 nucleotides are TGCGCCAGCAGCCAAGAATTGTCGCGGGAGGGCCGTAATGAGCAGTTCTTC. Residues: CASSQELSREGRNEQFF.